Listed below are T cell receptor beta chains from one sample, sequenced in a study of blood T cell repertoires in COVID-19. Assay used: immunoSEQ multiplex PCR; TCRdb lists only in-frame clones, some missing. The table lists 200,000 to 300,000 clones, around nine tenths of them singletons. Sequencing input: peripheral blood. All receptors come from a woman aged 40 to 50 who had recovered from COVID-19. Each CDR3 is given with its conserved first and last residue. The D gene is left open where the match is weak. Size values are once, few and many counts, or a class for expanded clones, and some rows have none.

>-|-|TRBJ2-2|TRBV27
TGTGCCAGCAGTTTATCCGGGTTTAACACCGGGGAGCTGTTTTTT
CASSLSGFNTGELFF
>TRBD2|-|TRBJ2-7|TRBV5-1
TGCGCCAGCAGCTTGGGGGGACTACCCGGGCGGGAGCAGTACTTC
CASSLGGLPGREQYF
>-|-|TRBJ2-5|TRBV7-9
TGTGCCAGCAGCACCGGGGTGGCGGAGACCCAGTACTTC
CASSTGVAETQYF
>TRBD1|-|TRBJ1-2|TRBV27
TGTGCCAGCAGTCCCGGACAGGGAGGGGGGTATGGCTACACCTTC
CASSPGQGGGYGYTF
>-|-|TRBJ1-1|TRBV6-1
TGTGCCAGCCGAGACCGGGGGGCCACTGAAGCTTTCTTT
CASRDRGATEAFF
>-|-|TRBJ1-5|TRBV7-8
TGTGCCAGCAGGCGGGACGGTGGGCAGCCCCAGCATTTT
CASRRDGGQPQHF
>-|-|TRBJ1-1|TRBV19
TGTGCCAGTAGTATATCCCCGGGAGGGAGGACTGAAGCTTTCTTT
CASSISPGGRTEAFF
>TRBD2|once|TRBJ2-5|TRBV5-6
TGTGCCAGCAGCCAATGGACTAGCTCGCAAGAGACCCAGTACTTC
CASSQWTSSQETQYF
>-|-|TRBJ2-3|TRBV14
TGTGCCAGCAGCCAAGTTGCCAGGGGACCCTTTGGGACAGATACGCAGTATTTT
CASSQVARGPFGTDTQYF
>-|-|TRBJ2-7|TRBV18
TGTGCCAGCTCACCAACCCCGACAGGCTACGAGCAGTACTTC
CASSPTPTGYEQYF
>-|-|TRBJ2-3|TRBV5-5
TGTGCCAGCAGCTTGGCCGGAGGGAGCGATACGCAGTATTTT
CASSLAGGSDTQYF
>-|-|TRBJ2-2|TRBV19
TGTGCCAGTAGTATAGATCGGGGGGCCACCGGGGAGCTGTTTTTT
CASSIDRGATGELFF
>TRBD1|-|TRBJ1-4|TRBV15
TGTGCCACCAGCAAGGACAGGGGTGAAAAACTGTTTTTT
CATSKDRGEKLFF
>-|-|TRBJ1-4|TRBV24-1
TGTGCCACCAGTGATGGGCGGGCACACAATGAAAAACTGTTTTTT
CATSDGRAHNEKLFF
>-|few|TRBJ2-5|TRBV28
TGTGCCACCCAATCTGGGGGGGCGCAAGAGACCCAGTACTTC
CATQSGGAQETQYF
>-|once|TRBJ2-3|TRBV7-2
TGTGCCAGCAGCGCAACTAGCAGCACAGATACGCAGTATTTT
CASSATSSTDTQYF
>-|-|TRBJ2-7|TRBV6-2/TRBV6-3
TGTGCCAGCAGTTGGCCGGGGAGCTCATACGAGCAGTACTTC
CASSWPGSSYEQYF
>TRBD1|-|TRBJ2-4|TRBV4-3
TGCGCCAGCAGCCAAGATGGGGACCCGGGACAGGGAGCCAAAAACATTCAGTACTTC
CASSQDGDPGQGAKNIQYF
>-|-|TRBJ2-2|TRBV3-1/TRBV3-2
TGTGCCAGCATGGCCACACCGAACACCGGGGAGCTGTTTTTT
CASMATPNTGELFF
>TRBD2|-|TRBJ2-7|TRBV6-2/TRBV6-3
TGTGCCAGCACCCCCGGGGGGGGCCTCTACGAGCAGTACTTC
CASTPGGGLYEQYF
>-|once|TRBJ1-2|TRBV5-1
TGCGCCAGCAGCTTCGACCAGGGGGGCTACACCTTC
CASSFDQGGYTF
>-|-|TRBJ1-1|TRBV19
TGTGCCAGTACAACGGGCGCAGGGAGGGGGACTGAAGCTTTCTTT
CASTTGAGRGTEAFF
>-|once|TRBJ1-1|TRBV10-3
TGTGCCATCAGTGAGGTGGAGGGGACTGAAGCTTTCTTT
CAISEVEGTEAFF
>-|-|TRBJ2-4|TRBV19
TGTGCCAGTAGTAAAACAGGTGCCCTCCTAGAGCGGGACATTCAGTACTTC
CASSKTGALLERDIQYF
>TRBD2|-|TRBJ2-7|TRBV24-1
TGTGCCACCAGTGACCCCACTAGCGGCTACGAGCAGTACTTC
CATSDPTSGYEQYF
>TRBD1|-|TRBJ1-1|TRBV29-1
TGCAGCGCGGGGGGACAGGGGAACACTGAAGCTTTCTTT
CSAGGQGNTEAFF
>-|once|TRBJ1-4|TRBV5-1
TGCGCCAGCAGCACAACAGGGTACGGGGAAAAACTGTTTTTT
CASSTTGYGEKLFF
>-|-|TRBJ1-2|TRBV5-1
TGCGCCAGCAGCTTTGACACCAACTATGGCTACACCTTC
CASSFDTNYGYTF
>-|-|TRBJ2-5|TRBV4-2
TGTGCCAGCAGCCAAGGGTTGGGAGCGGATCAAGAGACCCAGTACTTC
CASSQGLGADQETQYF
>-|few|TRBJ2-7|TRBV3-1/TRBV3-2
TGTGCCAGCAGCCAAGTCGGCGGATACGAGCAGTACTTC
CASSQVGGYEQYF
>-|-|TRBJ2-3|TRBV27
TGTGCCAGCAGTTTATGGGGCCGCCCAGATACGCAGTATTTT
CASSLWGRPDTQYF
>-|-|TRBJ2-1|TRBV24-1
TGTGCCACCAGTGATTCGAGTCGCCCCTATGAGCAGTTCTTC
CATSDSSRPYEQFF
>TRBD1|-|TRBJ2-5|TRBV5-1
TGCGCCAGCAGCACCGGGACAGCCAAAGAGACCCAGTACTTC
CASSTGTAKETQYF
>-|once|TRBJ1-1|TRBV7-3
TGTGCCAGCAGCGAACAGAGGGACACTGAAGCTTTCTTT
CASSEQRDTEAFF
>TRBD2|-|TRBJ2-1|TRBV9
TGTGCCAGCAGCGCCCCCTCGCGGACTAGCGGGAGGTCTGGGAGCAATGAGCAGTTCTTC
CASSAPSRTSGRSGSNEQFF
>-|few|TRBJ1-3|TRBV6-5
TGTGCCAGCAGTTACGGGCCTTCCGGAAACACCATATATTTT
CASSYGPSGNTIYF
>TRBD2|-|TRBJ2-2|TRBV7-2
TGTGCCAGCAGCTTAAGGAGCGGGATGGGACCCGGGGAGCTGTTTTTT
CASSLRSGMGPGELFF
>TRBD2|once|TRBJ2-5|TRBV30
TGTGCCTGGACTAACGGGGGGGCCCAAGAGACCCAGTACTTC
CAWTNGGAQETQYF
>TRBD2|-|TRBJ2-1|TRBV7-9
TGTGCCAGCAGCACCGGGACTAGCGGGAGGCATGAGCAGTTCTTC
CASSTGTSGRHEQFF
>-|-|TRBJ1-2|TRBV30
TGTGCCTGGAGGGCAGTCCTTTGGGGCTACACCTTC
CAWRAVLWGYTF
>-|-|TRBJ1-5|TRBV7-8
TGTGCCAGCAGCTGGGGCACCCCCCAGGGCAGCAATCAGCCCCAGCATTTT
CASSWGTPQGSNQPQHF
>-|-|TRBJ2-1|TRBV5-5
TGTGCCAGCAGCCCTCGGGGTTTGGAAAATGAGCAGTTCTTC
CASSPRGLENEQFF
>TRBD1|-|TRBJ2-3|TRBV15
TGTGCCACCAGCCGCCCGGGACAGGGGACAGATACGCAGTATTTT
CATSRPGQGTDTQYF
>-|-|TRBJ2-1|TRBV6-5
TGTGCCAGCAGTTACTCATCGGGGAAGCCCGACAATGAGCAGTTCTTC
CASSYSSGKPDNEQFF
>TRBD2|-|TRBJ2-5|TRBV6-1
TGTGCCAGCAGTGAGTTAGCGGGAGTCCAAGAGACCCAGTACTTC
CASSELAGVQETQYF
>TRBD2|-|TRBJ2-1|TRBV7-9
TGTGCCAGCAGCTTATGGTCTAGCGGGGCGGCTGGGTTCTTC
CASSLWSSGAAGFF
>-|-|TRBJ2-1|TRBV7-9
TGTGCCAGCAGCGCCGGTCGGTCCCCGTACAATGAGCAGTTCTTC
CASSAGRSPYNEQFF
>-|-|TRBJ1-4|TRBV12-3/TRBV12-4
TGTGCCAGCAGTTGGGCAAGTGAAAAACTGTTTTTT
CASSWASEKLFF
>TRBD1|-|TRBJ1-2|TRBV7-2
TGTGCCAGCAGCTTAGGGGACAGGATCCTCTATGGCTACACCTTC
CASSLGDRILYGYTF
>-|-|TRBJ2-6|TRBV6-1
TGTGCCAGCAGTGAGGCGGACAACTCTGGGGCCAACGTCCTGACTTTC
CASSEADNSGANVLTF